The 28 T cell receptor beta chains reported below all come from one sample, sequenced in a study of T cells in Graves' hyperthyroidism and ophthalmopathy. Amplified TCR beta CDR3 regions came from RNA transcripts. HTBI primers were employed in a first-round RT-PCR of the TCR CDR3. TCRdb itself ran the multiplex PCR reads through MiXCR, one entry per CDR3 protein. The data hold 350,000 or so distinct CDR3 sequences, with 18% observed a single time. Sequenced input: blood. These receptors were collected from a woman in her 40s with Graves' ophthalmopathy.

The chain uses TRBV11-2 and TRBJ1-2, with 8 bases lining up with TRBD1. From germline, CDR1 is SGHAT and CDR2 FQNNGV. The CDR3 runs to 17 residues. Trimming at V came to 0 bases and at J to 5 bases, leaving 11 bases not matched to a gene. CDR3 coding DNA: TGTGCCAGCAGCTTAGATTCTATTGGGACAGGCGGATATGGCTACACCTTC. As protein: CASSLDSIGTGGYGYTF.

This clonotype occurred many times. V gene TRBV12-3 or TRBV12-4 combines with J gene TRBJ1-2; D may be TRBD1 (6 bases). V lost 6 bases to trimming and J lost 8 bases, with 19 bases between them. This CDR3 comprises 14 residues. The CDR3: CASRPGGGAIGYTF. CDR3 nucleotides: TGTGCCAGCAGGCCCGGGGGGGGCGCGATAGGCTACACCTTC.

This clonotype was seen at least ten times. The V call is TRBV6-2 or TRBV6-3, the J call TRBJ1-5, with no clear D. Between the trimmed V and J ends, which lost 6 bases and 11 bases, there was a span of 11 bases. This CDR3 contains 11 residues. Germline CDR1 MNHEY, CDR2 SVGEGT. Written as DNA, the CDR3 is TGTGCCAGCAGCCCCGGGCCGTCCCAGCATTTT. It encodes CASSPGPSQHF.

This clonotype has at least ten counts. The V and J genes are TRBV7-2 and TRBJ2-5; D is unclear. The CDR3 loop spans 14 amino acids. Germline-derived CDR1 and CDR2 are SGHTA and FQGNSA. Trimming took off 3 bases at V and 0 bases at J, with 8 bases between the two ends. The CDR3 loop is CASSFLGNQETQYF. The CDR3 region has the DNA TGTGCCAGCAGCTTTCTCGGCAACCAAGAGACCCAGTACTTC. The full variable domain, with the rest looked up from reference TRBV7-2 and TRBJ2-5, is GAGVSQSPSNKVTEKGKDVELRCDPISGHTALYWYRQSLGQGLEFLIYFQGNSAPDKSGLPSDRFSAERTGGSVSTLTIQRTQQEDSAVYLCASSFLGNQETQYFGPGTRLLVL.

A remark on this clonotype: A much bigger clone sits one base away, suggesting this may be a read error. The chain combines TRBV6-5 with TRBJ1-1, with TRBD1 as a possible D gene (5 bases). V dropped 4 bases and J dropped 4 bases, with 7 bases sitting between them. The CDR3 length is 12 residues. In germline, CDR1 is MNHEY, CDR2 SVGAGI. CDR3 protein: CASSWGSTEAFF. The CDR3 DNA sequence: TGTGCCAGCAGTTGGGGGAGCACTGAAGCTTTCTTT.

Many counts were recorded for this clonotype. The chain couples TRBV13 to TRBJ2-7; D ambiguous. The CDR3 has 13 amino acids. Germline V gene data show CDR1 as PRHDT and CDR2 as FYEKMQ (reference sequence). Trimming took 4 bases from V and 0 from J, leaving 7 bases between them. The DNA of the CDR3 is TGTGCCAGCAGCTCGGACGTCTCCTACGAGCAGTACTTC. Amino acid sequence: CASSSDVSYEQYF. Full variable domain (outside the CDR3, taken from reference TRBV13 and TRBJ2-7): AAGVIQSPRHLIKEKRETATLKCYPIPRHDTVYWYQQGPGQDPQFLISFYEKMQSDKGSIPDRFSAQQFSDYHSELNMSSLELGDSALYFCASSSDVSYEQYFGPGTRLTVT.

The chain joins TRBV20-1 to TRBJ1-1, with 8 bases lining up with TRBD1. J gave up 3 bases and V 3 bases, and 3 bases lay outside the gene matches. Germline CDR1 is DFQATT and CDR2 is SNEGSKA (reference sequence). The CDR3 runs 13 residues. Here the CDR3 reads CSARTGEDTEAFF. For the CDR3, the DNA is TGCAGTGCTAGGACAGGGGAGGACACTGAAGCTTTCTTT.

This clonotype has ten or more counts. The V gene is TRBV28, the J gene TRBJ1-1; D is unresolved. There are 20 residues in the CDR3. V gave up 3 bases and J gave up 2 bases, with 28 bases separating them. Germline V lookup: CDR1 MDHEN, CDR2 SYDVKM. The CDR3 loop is CASSFDETLNWRVGNTEAFF. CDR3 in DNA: TGTGCCAGCAGTTTTGATGAGACCTTAAATTGGAGGGTGGGCAACACTGAAGCTTTCTTT.

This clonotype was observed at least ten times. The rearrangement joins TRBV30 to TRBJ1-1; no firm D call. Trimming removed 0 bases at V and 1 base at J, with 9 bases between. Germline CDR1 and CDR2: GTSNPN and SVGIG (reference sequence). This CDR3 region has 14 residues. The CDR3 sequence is CAWSVSYKNTEAFF. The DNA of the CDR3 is TGTGCCTGGAGTGTAAGCTACAAGAACACTGAAGCTTTCTTT.

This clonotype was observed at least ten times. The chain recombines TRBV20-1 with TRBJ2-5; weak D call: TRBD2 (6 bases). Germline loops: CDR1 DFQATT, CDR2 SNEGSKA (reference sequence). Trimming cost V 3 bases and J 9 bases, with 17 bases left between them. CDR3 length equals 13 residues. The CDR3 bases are TGCAGTGCTAGGACTGGGGGGTCCGTGGCCCAGTACTTC. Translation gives CSARTGGSVAQYF.

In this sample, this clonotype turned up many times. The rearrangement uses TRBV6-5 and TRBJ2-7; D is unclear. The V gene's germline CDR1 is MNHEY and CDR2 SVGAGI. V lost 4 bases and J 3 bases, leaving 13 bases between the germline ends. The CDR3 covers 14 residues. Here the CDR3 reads CASSSLQGGYEQYF. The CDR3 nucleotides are TGTGCCAGCAGTTCTTTACAAGGTGGCTACGAGCAGTACTTC.

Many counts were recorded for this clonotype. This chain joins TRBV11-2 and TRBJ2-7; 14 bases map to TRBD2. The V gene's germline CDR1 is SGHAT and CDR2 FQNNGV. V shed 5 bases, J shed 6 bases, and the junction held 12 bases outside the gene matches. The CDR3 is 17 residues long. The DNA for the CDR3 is TGTGCCAGCAGCCCGGAGGAGACTAGCGGGAGGGTGGGCGAGCAGTACTTC. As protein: CASSPEETSGRVGEQYF.

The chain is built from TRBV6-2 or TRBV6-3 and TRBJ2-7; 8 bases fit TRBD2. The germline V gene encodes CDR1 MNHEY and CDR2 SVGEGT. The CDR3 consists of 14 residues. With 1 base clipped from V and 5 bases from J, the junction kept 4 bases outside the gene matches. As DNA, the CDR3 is TGTGCCAGCAGTTACTTGGGCGGGAGGAACGAGCAGTACTTC. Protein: CASSYLGGRNEQYF.

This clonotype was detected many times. The CDR3 sequence is CASSRTGTGGLSSNQPQHF. CDR3 coding DNA: TGTGCCAGCAGCAGAACCGGGACAGGGGGTTTGAGTAGCAATCAGCCCCAGCATTTT. The chain uses TRBV6-6 and TRBJ1-5, with 11 bases matching TRBD1. This CDR3 region has 19 residues. The junction had 13 bases not matched to a gene; V was cut back by 6 bases and J by 0 bases. Germline values: CDR1 MNHNY, CDR2 SVGAGI (reference sequence).

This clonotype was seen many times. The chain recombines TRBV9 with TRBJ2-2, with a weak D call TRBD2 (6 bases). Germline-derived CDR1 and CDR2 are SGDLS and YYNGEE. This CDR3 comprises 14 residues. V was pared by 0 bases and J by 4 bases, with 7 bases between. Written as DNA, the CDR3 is TGTGCCAGCAGCGTAGACGGGGGCACCGGGGAGCTGTTTTTT. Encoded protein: CASSVDGGTGELFF.

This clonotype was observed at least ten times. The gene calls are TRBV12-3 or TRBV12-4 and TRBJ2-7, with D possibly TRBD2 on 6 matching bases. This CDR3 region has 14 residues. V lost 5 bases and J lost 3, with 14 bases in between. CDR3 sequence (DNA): TGTGCCAGCAGTCCGCGGGACTCTCTCTACGAGCAGTACTTC. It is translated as CASSPRDSLYEQYF.

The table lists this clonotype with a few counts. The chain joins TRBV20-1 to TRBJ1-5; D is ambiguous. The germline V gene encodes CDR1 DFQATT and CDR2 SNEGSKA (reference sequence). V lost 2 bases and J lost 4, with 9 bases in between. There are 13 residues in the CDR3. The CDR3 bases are TGCAGTGCTAGACCCACGGCGAATCAGCCCCAGCATTTT. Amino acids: CSARPTANQPQHF.

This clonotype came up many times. The CDR3 nucleotides read TGTGCCAGCAGCTTAGATCCCTTTTCGGGGGAGCTGTTTTTT. Amino acid sequence: CASSLDPFSGELFF. The chain employs TRBV11-2 and TRBJ2-2, with D unclear. Germline lookup yields CDR1 SGHAT and CDR2 FQNNGV. The CDR3 is 14 amino acids. V was shortened by 0 bases and J by 8 bases, with 10 bases between the two germline ends. Complete variable domain (other parts from reference TRBV11-2 and TRBJ2-2): EAGVAQSPRYKIIEKRQSVAFWCNPISGHATLYWYQQILGQGPKLLIQFQNNGVVDDSQLPKDRFSAERLKGVDSTLKIQPAKLEDSAVYLCASSLDPFSGELFFGEGSRLTVL.

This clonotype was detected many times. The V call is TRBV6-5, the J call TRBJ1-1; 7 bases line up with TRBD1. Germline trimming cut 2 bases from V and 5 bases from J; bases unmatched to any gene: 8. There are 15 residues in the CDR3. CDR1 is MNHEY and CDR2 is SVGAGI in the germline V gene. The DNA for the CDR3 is TGTGCCAGCAGTTACCAAGGGGGCGCGAGAACTGAAGCTTTCTTT. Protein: CASSYQGGARTEAFF.

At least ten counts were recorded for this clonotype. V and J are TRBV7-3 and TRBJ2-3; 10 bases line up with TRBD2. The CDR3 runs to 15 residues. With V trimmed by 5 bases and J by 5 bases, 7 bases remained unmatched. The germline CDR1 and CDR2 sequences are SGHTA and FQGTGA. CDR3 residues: CASSPSGGIGDTQYF. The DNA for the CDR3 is TGTGCCAGCAGCCCTAGCGGGGGAATTGGAGATACGCAGTATTTT.

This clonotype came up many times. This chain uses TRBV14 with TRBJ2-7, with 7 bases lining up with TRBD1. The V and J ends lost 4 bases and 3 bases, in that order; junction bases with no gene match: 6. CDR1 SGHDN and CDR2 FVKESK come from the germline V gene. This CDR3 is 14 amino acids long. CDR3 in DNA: TGTGCCAGCAGCCGCTACGGGACAGTCTACGAGCAGTACTTC. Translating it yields CASSRYGTVYEQYF.

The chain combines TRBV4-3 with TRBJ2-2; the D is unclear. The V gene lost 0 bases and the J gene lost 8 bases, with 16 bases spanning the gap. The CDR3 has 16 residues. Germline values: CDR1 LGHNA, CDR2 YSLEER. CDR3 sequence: CASSQDLAGSRGELFF. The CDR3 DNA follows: TGCGCCAGCAGCCAAGACCTCGCCGGAAGTCGTGGGGAGCTGTTTTTT.

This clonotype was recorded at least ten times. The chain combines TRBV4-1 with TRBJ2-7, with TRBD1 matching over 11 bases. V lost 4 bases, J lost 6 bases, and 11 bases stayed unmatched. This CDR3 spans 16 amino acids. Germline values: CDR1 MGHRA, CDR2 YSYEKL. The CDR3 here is CASSLGSGTGGSEQYF. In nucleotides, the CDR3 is TGCGCCAGCAGCCTAGGGTCTGGGACAGGGGGATCCGAGCAGTACTTC.

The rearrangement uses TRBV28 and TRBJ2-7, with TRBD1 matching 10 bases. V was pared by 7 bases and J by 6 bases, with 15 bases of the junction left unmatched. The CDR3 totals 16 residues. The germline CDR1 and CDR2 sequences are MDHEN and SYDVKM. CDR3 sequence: CASNLPGQGPVGEQYF. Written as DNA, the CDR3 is TGTGCCAGCAACCTCCCGGGACAGGGGCCCGTGGGCGAGCAGTACTTC.

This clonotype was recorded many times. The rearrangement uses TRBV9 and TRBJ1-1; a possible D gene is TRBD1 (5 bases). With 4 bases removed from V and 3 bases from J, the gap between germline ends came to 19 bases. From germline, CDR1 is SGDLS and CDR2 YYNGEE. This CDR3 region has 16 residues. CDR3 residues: CASSPGKTYVDTEAFF. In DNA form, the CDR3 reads TGTGCCAGCAGCCCAGGGAAAACCTACGTGGACACTGAAGCTTTCTTT. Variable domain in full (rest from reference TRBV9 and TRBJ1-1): DSGVTQTPKHLITATGQRVTLRCSPRSGDLSVYWYQQSLDQGLQFLIQYYNGEERAKGNILERFSAQQFPDLHSELNLSSLELGDSALYFCASSPGKTYVDTEAFFGQGTRLTVV.

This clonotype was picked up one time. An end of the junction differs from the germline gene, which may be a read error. DNA of the CDR3: TGTGCCAGCAGTGGACAGGGCGTAACCACTAACTATGGCTACAACTTC. It yields the protein CASSGQGVTTNYGYNF. The chain employs TRBV6-1 and TRBJ1-2, with 7 bases that match TRBD1. Germline loops: CDR1 MNHNS, CDR2 SASEGT. This CDR3 comprises 16 residues.

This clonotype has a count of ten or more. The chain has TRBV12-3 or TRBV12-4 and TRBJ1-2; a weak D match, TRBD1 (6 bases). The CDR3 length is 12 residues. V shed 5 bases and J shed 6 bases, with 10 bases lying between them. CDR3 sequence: CASSRDINGYTF. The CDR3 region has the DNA TGTGCCAGCAGTCGGGACATTAATGGCTACACCTTC.

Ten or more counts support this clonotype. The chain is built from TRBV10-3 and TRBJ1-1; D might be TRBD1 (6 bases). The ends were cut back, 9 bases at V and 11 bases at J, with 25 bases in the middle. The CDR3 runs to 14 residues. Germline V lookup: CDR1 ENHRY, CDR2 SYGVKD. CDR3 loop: CAMTADRGDPKAFF. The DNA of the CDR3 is TGTGCCATGACCGCGGACAGAGGAGACCCTAAGGCTTTCTTT.